This passage covers 17 T cell receptor beta chains from one sample sequenced in a study of T-cell reconstitution after alpha-beta-depleted transplantation in children. TCRbeta library preparation incorporated unique molecular identifiers. TCRdb re-analysed the PCR reads in MiXCR, keeping a single row per CDR3 protein. The data contain some 70,000 distinct CDR3 sequences, 4.9% of them singletons. The sample here was PBMCs, mostly from graft donor cells, taken 180 days after TCRalphabeta/CD19-depleted stem cell transplant. The receptors were sampled from a boy under three years old who had a stem cell transplant for acute myeloid leukemia, so the T cells may come from the graft donor.

This clonotype has ten or more counts. The rearrangement links TRBV20-1 to TRBJ1-6; TRBD1 matches 9 bases. The germline V gene encodes CDR1 DFQATT and CDR2 SNEGSKA (reference sequence). V lost 2 bases to trimming and J lost 7 bases; unmatched junction nucleotides: 3. This CDR3 has 14 residues. In DNA, the CDR3 is TGCAGTGCTAGACCAGGGACAGGGAATTCACCCCTCCACTTT. Translated: CSARPGTGNSPLHF.

This clonotype was recorded many times. The chain couples TRBV20-1 to TRBJ1-3; D unclear. This CDR3 region has 14 residues. The germline CDR1 and CDR2 sequences are DFQATT and SNEGSKA (reference sequence). V was trimmed by 4 bases and J by 7 bases, leaving 17 bases between them. CDR3 amino acids: CSATYRDLRNTIYF. The CDR3 DNA is TGCAGTGCTACGTACCGGGATCTACGGAACACCATATATTTT.

This clonotype was seen a few times. The chain recombines TRBV6-5 with TRBJ2-7; D unresolved. Germline assignment: CDR1 MNHEY and CDR2 SVGAGI. The CDR3 is made up of 17 amino acids. V lost 0 bases, J lost 3 bases, and 18 bases lay in between. In DNA, the CDR3 is TGTGCCAGCAGTTACTCAATGGCGCAGGAACTGGGCTACGAGCAGTACGTC. This codes for CASSYSMAQELGYEQYV.

Many counts were recorded for this clonotype. V and J are TRBV5-1 and TRBJ1-3; 8 nucleotides match TRBD1. Germline V lookup: CDR1 SGHRS, CDR2 YFSETQ. Trimming removed 1 base from V and 4 bases from J; junction bases left unmatched: 4. The CDR3 loop spans 15 amino acids. CDR3 protein: CASSLTGGSGNTIYF. As DNA, the CDR3 is TGCGCCAGCAGCTTGACAGGGGGGAGCGGAAACACCATATATTTT.

This chain links TRBV5-4 with TRBJ1-1; D perhaps matches TRBD1 (5 bases). This CDR3 is built from 15 residues. CDR1 SGHNT and CDR2 YYREEE come from the germline V gene (reference sequence). V shed 4 bases and J shed 2 bases, with 15 bases lying between them. CDR3 sequence (DNA): TGTGCCAGCAGCCCTAACGACAGAAGTAACACTGAAGCTTTCTTT. It yields the protein CASSPNDRSNTEAFF.

In this sample, this clonotype turned up many times. The rearrangement links TRBV7-7 to TRBJ2-3; 8 positions match TRBD1. Trimming removed 5 bases from V and 3 bases from J; junction bases left unmatched: 10. The CDR3 is 16 residues long. Germline values: CDR1 SSHAT, CDR2 FNYEAQ (reference sequence). The CDR3 sequence: CASSAGGRAGTDTQYF. The CDR3 DNA follows: TGTGCCAGCAGCGCAGGGGGCAGGGCTGGGACAGATACGCAGTATTTT.

This clonotype was counted many times. The J gene is TRBJ2-5, the V gene TRBV9; no clear D. CDR3 size: 13 residues. Trimming stripped 4 bases from V and 5 bases from J, with 12 bases between. From germline, CDR1 is SGDLS and CDR2 YYNGEE. CDR3 bases: TGTGCCAGCAGCCCAGACGGGCGGGAGACCCAGTACTTC. Translation gives CASSPDGRETQYF.

The V and J genes are TRBV25-1 and TRBJ2-3; no reliable D call. V was cut by 10 bases and J by 11 bases, with 25 bases left in between. This CDR3 contains 14 residues. Germline CDR1 and CDR2: MGHDK and SYGVNS. CDR3 DNA sequence: TGTGCCATCGGCCCCGGGCTCGTGGATTCTGAGCAGTATTTT. It translates to CAIGPGLVDSEQYF.

This clonotype has a count of ten or more. The gene calls are TRBV6-2 or TRBV6-3 and TRBJ1-5, with TRBD1 as a possible D gene (6 bases). The CDR3 is 17 residues long. The germline CDR1 and CDR2 sequences are MNHEY and SVGEGT. V dropped 6 bases and J dropped 0 bases, with 18 bases sitting between them. The CDR3 DNA is TGTGCCAGCAGCCGACGAGGGGGATTATATAGCAATCAGCCCCAGCATTTT. This translates into CASSRRGGLYSNQPQHF.

This clonotype appeared many times. V and J are TRBV20-1 and TRBJ2-7; the match to TRBD1 covers 8 bases. Germline assignment: CDR1 DFQATT and CDR2 SNEGSKA (reference sequence). The V gene end was trimmed by 3 bases and the J gene end by 3 bases; junction bases not matched to a gene: 16. The CDR3 contains 17 residues. CDR3 sequence: CSASNLGQGGRSYEQYF. The CDR3 coding sequence is TGCAGTGCTAGCAACCTTGGACAGGGCGGACGAAGCTACGAGCAGTACTTC.

This clonotype was recorded a few times. The rearrangement links TRBV2 to TRBJ2-2, with 7 bases identical to TRBD2. The CDR3 consists of 15 residues. V lost 6 bases to trimming and J lost 3 bases; unmatched junction nucleotides: 7. Germline V gene sequence: CDR1 SNHLY, CDR2 FYNNEI. This chain's CDR3 is CASSRNLADTGELFF. The CDR3 DNA sequence: TGTGCCAGCAGCCGAAATCTAGCGGACACCGGGGAGCTGTTTTTT. The whole variable domain, remainder taken from reference TRBV2 and TRBJ2-2, is EPEVTQTPSHQVTQMGQEVILRCVPISNHLYFYWYRQILGQKVEFLVSFYNNEISEKSEIFDDQFSVERPDGSNFTLKIRSTKLEDSAMYFCASSRNLADTGELFFGEGSRLTVL.

Ten or more counts support this clonotype. The rearrangement joins TRBV5-6 to TRBJ2-7, with a weak D call TRBD2 (5 bases). Per germline, CDR1 SGHDT and CDR2 YYEEEE. This CDR3 spans 14 amino acids. V was pared by 0 bases and J by 1 base, with 8 bases between. CDR3 in DNA: TGTGCCAGCAGCTTGGGGGAGATGTCCTACGAGCAGTACGTC. Amino acid sequence: CASSLGEMSYEQYV.

This clonotype appeared many times. The rearrangement uses TRBV7-8 and TRBJ1-6, with D perhaps matching TRBD1 (5 bases). Germline V gene lookup returns CDR1 SGHVS and CDR2 FQNEAQ. V lost 3 bases and J lost 8, with 11 bases in between. This CDR3 spans 14 amino acids. CDR3 amino acids: CASSFRQSHSPLHF. The CDR3, as DNA: TGTGCCAGCAGCTTCCGACAGAGTCATTCACCCCTCCACTTT.

In its sample, this clonotype was seen many times. This chain links TRBV5-6 with TRBJ2-7; D is perhaps TRBD1 or TRBD2 (5 bases each). CDR3 length: 15 amino acids. The V end lost 4 bases, the J end lost 1 base, and 15 bases lay between the germline ends. Germline lookup yields CDR1 SGHDT and CDR2 YYEEEE. The CDR3 protein is CASSRDGYLSYEQYV. CDR3 in DNA: TGTGCCAGCAGCAGGGACGGCTATTTATCCTACGAGCAGTACGTC.

Note on this clonotype: This may be a read error, as it is one base from a much larger clone. The J gene is TRBJ2-7, the V gene TRBV7-8; no firm D call. Germline lookup yields CDR1 SGHVS and CDR2 FQNEAQ. CDR3 length equals 13 residues. The CDR3 DNA is TGTGCCAGCAGCCCCGGGTACTCCTACGAGCAGTGCTTC. Its translation: CASSPGYSYEQCF.

This clonotype showed up many times. The chain couples TRBV20-1 to TRBJ1-6, with unresolved D. This CDR3 region has 12 residues. Deletions cut 3 bases from V and 5 bases from J, with 5 bases between. The germline gives CDR1 DFQATT, CDR2 SNEGSKA (reference sequence). This CDR3 reads CSASDNNSPLHF. DNA for the CDR3: TGCAGTGCTAGCGATAATAATTCACCCCTCCACTTT.

This clonotype was found many times. This chain links TRBV3-1 with TRBJ1-3; D uncertain. Trimming removed 4 bases at V and 0 bases at J, with 10 bases between. The CDR3 has 15 residues. Germline V gene lookup returns CDR1 LGHDT and CDR2 YNNKEL (reference sequence). CDR3 in DNA: TGTGCCAGCAGCCTCCTCGGGTACTCTGGAAACACCATATATTTT. Its protein is CASSLLGYSGNTIYF. The full variable domain, with the rest looked up from reference TRBV3-1 and TRBJ1-3, is DTAVSQTPKYLVTQMGNDKSIKCEQNLGHDTMYWYKQDSKKFLKIMFSYNNKELIINETVPNRFSPKSPDKAHLNLHINSLELGDSAVYFCASSLLGYSGNTIYFGEGSWLTVV.